The 11 T cell receptor beta chains below were found in one sample sequenced in a study of T cells after somatic rescue of genetic block. TCRdb's table, derived via immunoSEQ multiplex PCR, lists solely in-frame clones and lacks some. The repertoire includes 110,000 or so clones, 75% to 95% of them detected once, and approximately 1.4% sits in the top ten. What was sequenced was peripheral blood mononuclear cells (PBMCs). Receptors were obtained from a woman in her late teens or twenties.

This sequence joins TRBV14 and TRBJ2-3; 7 nucleotides align to TRBD2. Germline CDR1 SGHDN, CDR2 FVKESK. This CDR3 spans 17 amino acids. J lost 2 bases, V lost 1 base, and 9 bases had no gene match. CDR3: CASSQVGEGEYTDTQYF. CDR3 bases: TGTGCCAGCAGCCAAGTTGGGGAGGGCGAGTACACAGATACGCAGTATTTT.

The chain couples TRBV19 to TRBJ2-3; 9 positions agree with TRBD1. The germline CDR1 and CDR2 sequences are LNHDA and SQIVND (reference sequence). V lost 10 bases and J lost 0; bases outside the gene matches: 2. The CDR3 has 13 residues. CDR3 sequence (DNA): TGTGCCACCGGGACAGGGAGCACAGATACGCAGTATTTT. Residues: CATGTGSTDTQYF. The full variable domain, rest sourced from reference TRBV19 and TRBJ2-3, is DGGITQSPKYLFRKEGQNVTLSCEQNLNHDAMYWYRQDPGQGLRLIYYSQIVNDFQKGDIAEGYSVSREKKESFPLTVTSAQKNPTAFYLCATGTGSTDTQYFGPGTRLTVL.

The chain combines TRBV11-2 with TRBJ1-3; TRBD1 matches at 7 bases. This CDR3 has 15 amino acids. With V trimmed by 4 bases and J by 3 bases, 6 bases remained unmatched. CDR1 SGHAT and CDR2 FQNNGV come from the germline V gene. CDR3: CASSSTWTGGNTIYF. The CDR3 DNA reads TGTGCCAGCAGCTCGACTTGGACAGGTGGAAACACCATATATTTT.

This chain uses TRBV2 with TRBJ1-6, with TRBD1 identical over 9 bases. This CDR3 contains 16 residues. V trimming: 6 bases; J trimming: 0 bases; junction bases outside the gene matches: 3. Germline V lookup: CDR1 SNHLY, CDR2 FYNNEI. The CDR3 reads CASRPGQGSYNSPLHF. CDR3 in DNA: TGTGCCAGCAGACCGGGACAGGGCTCCTATAATTCACCCCTCCACTTT. Filled out from reference TRBV2 and TRBJ1-6, the complete variable domain reads EPEVTQTPSHQVTQMGQEVILRCVPISNHLYFYWYRQILGQKVEFLVSFYNNEISEKSEIFDDQFSVERPDGSNFTLKIRSTKLEDSAMYFCASRPGQGSYNSPLHFGNGTRLTVT.

The chain joins TRBV19 to TRBJ1-4, with D possibly matching TRBD1 (6 bases). This CDR3 has 15 amino acids. V gave up 7 bases and J gave up 2 bases, with 14 bases separating them. Germline CDR1 and CDR2: LNHDA and SQIVND (reference sequence). The chain's CDR3 is CASTLSGATNEKLFF. The CDR3 DNA is TGTGCCAGTACTCTTTCGGGGGCGACTAATGAAAAACTGTTTTTT.

The CDR3 nucleotides read TGTGCCAGCAGGGAGAACACTGAAGCTTTCTTT. Its protein product is CASRENTEAFF. The chain recombines TRBV2 with TRBJ1-1, with no clear D. CDR1 is SNHLY and CDR2 is FYNNEI in the germline V gene. The CDR3 is made up of 11 amino acids. V was clipped by 6 bases and J by 1 base, with 3 bases between them.

Concerning this clone itself: The sample has other DNA sequences that encode this CDR3 too. The chain recombines TRBV7-9 with TRBJ1-3; D is unresolved. The CDR3 sequence is 14 residues long. CDR1 and CDR2 from the germline V gene are SEHNR and FQNEAQ (reference sequence). The ends were cut back, 1 base at V and 1 base at J, with 5 bases in the middle. This CDR3 is CASSLGASGNTIYF. Here the CDR3 DNA reads TGTGCCAGCAGCTTAGGGGCGTCTGGAAACACCATATATTTT.

The genes are TRBV4-1 and TRBJ1-1, with D hard to call. The V gene's germline CDR1 is MGHRA and CDR2 YSYEKL. The CDR3 runs to 14 residues. The V end was cut by 2 bases, the J end by 1 base, with 8 bases between. The CDR3 spells CASSQQRQNTEAFF. DNA for the CDR3: TGCGCCAGCAGCCAACAACGACAGAACACTGAAGCTTTCTTT.

The V gene is TRBV5-6, the J gene TRBJ2-5; 7 bases fit TRBD2. The CDR3 is 14 residues long. V gave up 1 base and J gave up 4 bases; unmatched junction bases: 4. CDR1 and CDR2 (germline): SGHDT, YYEEEE. CDR3 nucleotides: TGTGCCAGCAGCTTGCCGGCGGGGGTAGAGACCCAGTACTTC. Translating gives CASSLPAGVETQYF.

The CDR3 spells CASSIGGVNTEAFF. In nucleotides, the CDR3 is TGTGCCAGTAGTATTGGGGGGGTGAACACTGAAGCTTTCTTT. The genes are TRBV19 and TRBJ1-1; D is perhaps TRBD1 (5 bases). CDR1 is LNHDA and CDR2 is SQIVND in the germline V gene (reference sequence). V shed 3 bases and J shed 0 bases, with 8 bases lying between them. The CDR3 is 14 amino acids.

This clone has only one observation. This sequence joins TRBV11-2 and TRBJ2-1; no clear D gene. CDR1 and CDR2 from the germline V gene are SGHAT and FQNNGV. Trimming removed 5 bases from V and 2 bases from J, with 7 bases in between. This CDR3 has 13 amino acids. CDR3 region: CASSKTTYNEQFF. The CDR3 DNA follows: TGTGCCAGCAGCAAAACTACCTACAATGAGCAGTTCTTC.